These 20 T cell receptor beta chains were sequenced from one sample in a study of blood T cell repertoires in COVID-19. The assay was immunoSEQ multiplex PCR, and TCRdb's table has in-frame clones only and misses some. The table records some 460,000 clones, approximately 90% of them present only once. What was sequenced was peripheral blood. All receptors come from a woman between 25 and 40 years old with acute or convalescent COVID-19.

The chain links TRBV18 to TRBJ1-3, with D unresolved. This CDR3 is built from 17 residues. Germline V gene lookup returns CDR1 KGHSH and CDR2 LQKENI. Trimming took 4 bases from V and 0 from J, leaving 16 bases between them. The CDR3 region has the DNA TGTGCCAGCTCACATCAACCCCGCGGTTCCTCTGGAAACACCATATATTTT. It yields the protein CASSHQPRGSSGNTIYF.

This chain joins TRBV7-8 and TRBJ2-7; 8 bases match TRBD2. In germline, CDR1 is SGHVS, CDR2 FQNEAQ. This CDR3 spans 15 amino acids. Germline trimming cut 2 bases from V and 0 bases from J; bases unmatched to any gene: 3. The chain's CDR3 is CASSLKRGGSYEQYF. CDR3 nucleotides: TGTGCCAGCAGCTTAAAACGGGGGGGCTCCTACGAGCAGTACTTC.

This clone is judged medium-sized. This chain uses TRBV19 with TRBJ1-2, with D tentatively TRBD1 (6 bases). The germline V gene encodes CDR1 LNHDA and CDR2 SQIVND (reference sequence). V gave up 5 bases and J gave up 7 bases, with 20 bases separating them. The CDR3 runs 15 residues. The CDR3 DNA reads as TGTGCCAGTAGTCCACGACAGGCGGCTCAGGCTGGCTACACCTTC. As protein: CASSPRQAAQAGYTF.

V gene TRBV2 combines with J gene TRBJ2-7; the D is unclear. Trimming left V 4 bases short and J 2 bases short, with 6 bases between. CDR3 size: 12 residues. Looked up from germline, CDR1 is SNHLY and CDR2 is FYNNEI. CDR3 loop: CASSGSTYEQYF. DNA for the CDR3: TGTGCCAGCAGTGGTAGTACCTACGAGCAGTACTTC.

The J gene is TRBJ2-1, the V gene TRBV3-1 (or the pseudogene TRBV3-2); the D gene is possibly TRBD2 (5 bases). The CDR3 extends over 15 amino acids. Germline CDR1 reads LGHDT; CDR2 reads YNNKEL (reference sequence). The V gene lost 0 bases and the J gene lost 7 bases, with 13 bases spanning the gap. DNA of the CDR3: TGTGCCAGCAGCCAAGAAAGGAGGTGGGGAAATGAGCAGTTCTTC. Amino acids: CASSQERRWGNEQFF.

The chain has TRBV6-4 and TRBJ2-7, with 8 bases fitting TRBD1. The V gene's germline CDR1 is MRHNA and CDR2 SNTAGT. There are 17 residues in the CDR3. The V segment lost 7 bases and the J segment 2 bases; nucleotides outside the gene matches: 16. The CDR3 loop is CASTPTLTGARTYEQYF. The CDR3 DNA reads TGTGCCAGCACCCCGACCCTGACAGGGGCGCGGACCTACGAGCAGTACTTC.

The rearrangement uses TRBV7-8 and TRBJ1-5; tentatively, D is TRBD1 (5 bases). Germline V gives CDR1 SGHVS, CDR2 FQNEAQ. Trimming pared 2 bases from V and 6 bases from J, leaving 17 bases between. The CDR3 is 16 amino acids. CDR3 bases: TGTGCCAGCAGCTTACGGGCCTGGGACGGGAGTCAGCCCCAGCATTTT. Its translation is CASSLRAWDGSQPQHF.

The CDR3 loop reads CASSKQTLYSNQPQHF. CDR3 DNA sequence: TGTGCCAGCAGCAAACAGACACTCTATAGCAATCAGCCCCAGCATTTT. The chain carries TRBV21-1 and TRBJ1-5; TRBD1 was called by the table and not checked on the DNA. TRBV21-1 is a pseudogene. This CDR3 is built from 16 residues.

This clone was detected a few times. CDR3 DNA: TGTGCCAGCAGCTTGGTCGGGGGTGCGGGGAAGATCTCCTACGAGCAGTACTTC. It codes for CASSLVGGAGKISYEQYF. This chain uses TRBV5-4 with TRBJ2-7, with a tentative D call TRBD2 (6 bases). V was clipped by 0 bases and J by 0 bases, with 19 bases between them. The CDR3 has 18 residues. The germline CDR1 and CDR2 sequences are SGHNT and YYREEE (reference sequence).

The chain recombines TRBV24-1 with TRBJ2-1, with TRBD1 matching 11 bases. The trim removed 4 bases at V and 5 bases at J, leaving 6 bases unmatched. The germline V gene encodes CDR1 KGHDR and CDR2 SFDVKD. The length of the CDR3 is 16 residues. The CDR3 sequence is CATSETGTGGDNEQFF. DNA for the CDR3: TGTGCCACCAGTGAGACCGGGACAGGGGGTGACAATGAGCAGTTCTTC.

The CDR3 loop reads CASTESYNEQFF. The CDR3 DNA reads TGTGCCAGCACGGAGTCCTACAATGAGCAGTTCTTC. The V and J genes are TRBV6-5 and TRBJ2-1, with no clear D. Looked up from germline, CDR1 is MNHEY and CDR2 is SVGAGI. The CDR3 has 12 amino acids. Trimming shortened V by 7 bases and J by 1 base, and 5 bases separated the two germline ends.

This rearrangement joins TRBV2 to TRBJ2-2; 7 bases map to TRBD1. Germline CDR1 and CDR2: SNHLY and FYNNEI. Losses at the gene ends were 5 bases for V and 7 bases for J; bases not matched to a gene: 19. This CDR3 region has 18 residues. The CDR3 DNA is TGTGCCAGCAGTAGACCTCCCGACAGGGAGCTTAAGCGCGGGGAGCTGTTTTTT. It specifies CASSRPPDRELKRGELFF.

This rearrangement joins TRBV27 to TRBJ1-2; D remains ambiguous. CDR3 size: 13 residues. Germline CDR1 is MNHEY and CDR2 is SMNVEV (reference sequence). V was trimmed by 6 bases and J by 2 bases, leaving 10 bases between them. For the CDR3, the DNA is TGTGCCAGCAGCTCTGACGGGAACTATGGCTACACCTTC. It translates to CASSSDGNYGYTF.

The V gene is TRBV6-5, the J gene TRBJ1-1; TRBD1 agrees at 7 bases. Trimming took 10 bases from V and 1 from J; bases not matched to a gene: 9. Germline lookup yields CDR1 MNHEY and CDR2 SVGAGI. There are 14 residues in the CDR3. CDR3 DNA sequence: TGTGCCACCCTCCGGGACAGATCGAACACTGAAGCTTTCTTT. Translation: CATLRDRSNTEAFF.

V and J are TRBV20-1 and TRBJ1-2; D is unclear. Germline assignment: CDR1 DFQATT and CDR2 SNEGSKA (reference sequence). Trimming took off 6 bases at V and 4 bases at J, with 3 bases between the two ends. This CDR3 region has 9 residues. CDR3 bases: TGCAGTGCCAGCTATGGCTACACCTTC. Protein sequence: CSASYGYTF.

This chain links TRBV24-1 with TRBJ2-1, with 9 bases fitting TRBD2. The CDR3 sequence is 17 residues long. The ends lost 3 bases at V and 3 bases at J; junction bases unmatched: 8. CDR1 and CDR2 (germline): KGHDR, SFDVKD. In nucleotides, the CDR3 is TGTGCCACCAGTGATAAGGTAGCGGGGGCAGTCTACAATGAGCAGTTCTTC. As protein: CATSDKVAGAVYNEQFF.

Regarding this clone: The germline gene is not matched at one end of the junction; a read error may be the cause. CDR3 DNA sequence: TGTGCCAGCAGCCTAGCCCCGGGACAGGTGAACACCGGGGAGCTGTTTTTT. This sequence encodes CASSLAPGQVNTGELFF. The chain employs TRBV7-9 and TRBJ2-2; 8 bases agree with TRBD1. CDR1 SEHNR and CDR2 FQNEAQ come from the germline V gene (reference sequence). This CDR3 comprises 17 residues.

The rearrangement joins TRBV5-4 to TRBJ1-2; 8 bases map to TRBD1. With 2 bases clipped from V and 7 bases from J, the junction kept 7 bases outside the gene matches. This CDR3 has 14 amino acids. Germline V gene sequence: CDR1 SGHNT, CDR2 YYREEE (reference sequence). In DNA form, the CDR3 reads TGTGCCAGCAGCTTCCAGGGGGCGGGGTCTGGCTACACCTTC. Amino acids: CASSFQGAGSGYTF.

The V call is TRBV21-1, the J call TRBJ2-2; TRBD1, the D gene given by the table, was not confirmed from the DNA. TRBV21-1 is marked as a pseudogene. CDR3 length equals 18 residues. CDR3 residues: CASSKGSHRGLFTGELFF. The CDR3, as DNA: TGTGCCAGCAGCAAAGGGAGTCACAGGGGATTATTCACCGGGGAGCTGTTTTTT.

CDR3 loop: CASSPRALEFAHEQYF. CDR3 DNA sequence: TGTGCCAGCTCACCACGCGCTCTAGAATTCGCCCACGAGCAGTACTTC. The V gene is TRBV18, the J gene TRBJ2-7; the D is unclear. Looked up from germline, CDR1 is KGHSH and CDR2 is LQKENI. The CDR3 length is 16 residues. V was pared by 1 base and J by 5 bases, with 18 bases between.